The 18 T cell receptor beta chains given below trace back to one sample, sequenced in a study of cytomegalovirus exposure and HLA in healthy donors (dated by TCRdb to about 2017). Libraries were constructed by the immunoSEQ multiplex PCR assay. For the multiplex PCR, a mixture combining 60 forward primers for TCR Vbeta segments and 13 reverse primers for TCR Jbeta segments was used. Entries here come from immuneACCESS through TCRdb and include only in-frame sequences with V and J called. Some clones fail to appear in such tables; in the studies checked, an unresolved V gene covers under half of the shortfall, and the cause of the remainder is unknown. The sample profile shows around 130,000 clones; 80% to 85% of them were found once. The ten largest clones take up around 0.7% of the sample. Source material: PBMCs. All receptors derive from a man aged 18 to 29 in good health and CMV-seronegative.

The gene calls are TRBV2 and TRBJ1-5, with D unresolved. The CDR3 has 14 amino acids. Trimming cost V 8 bases and J 7 bases, with 18 bases left between them. Germline V lookup: CDR1 SNHLY, CDR2 FYNNEI. The CDR3 region is CASGNEGFGQPQHF. CDR3 nucleotides: TGTGCCAGCGGCAATGAGGGATTTGGACAGCCCCAGCATTTT.

The CDR3 sequence is CASSFPGTSEAFF. CDR3 DNA sequence: TGCGCCAGCAGCTTCCCCGGGACATCTGAAGCTTTCTTT. The rearrangement links TRBV5-1 to TRBJ1-1; weak D call: TRBD1 (6 bases). The CDR3 is 13 residues long. Germline CDR1 is SGHRS and CDR2 is YFSETQ. V lost 2 bases, J lost 6 bases, and 11 bases lay in between. The full variable domain, completed using reference TRBV5-1 and TRBJ1-1, is KAGVTQTPRYLIKTRGQQVTLSCSPISGHRSVSWYQQTPGQGLQFLFEYFSETQRNKGNFPGRFSGRQFSNSRSEMNVSTLELGDSALYLCASSFPGTSEAFFGQGTRLTVV.

The J gene is TRBJ2-5, the V gene TRBV5-1; 11 bases are a match to TRBD2. The germline V gene has CDR1 SGHRS and CDR2 YFSETQ. The V segment lost 4 bases and the J segment 4 bases; nucleotides outside the gene matches: 3. The CDR3 consists of 14 residues. The DNA for the CDR3 is TGCGCCAGCAGCAGCACTAGCGGGGGAGAGACCCAGTACTTC. Protein product: CASSSTSGGETQYF. Using reference TRBV5-1 and TRBJ2-5 for the parts outside the CDR3, the full variable domain is KAGVTQTPRYLIKTRGQQVTLSCSPISGHRSVSWYQQTPGQGLQFLFEYFSETQRNKGNFPGRFSGRQFSNSRSEMNVSTLELGDSALYLCASSSTSGGETQYFGPGTRLLVL.

The chain has TRBV7-2 and TRBJ2-1; D gene unclear. The germline V gene has CDR1 SGHTA and CDR2 FQGNSA. CDR3 length: 13 amino acids. Trimming removed 4 bases at V and 0 bases at J, with 4 bases between. CDR3 in DNA: TGTGCCAGCAGCTCCAGCTCCTACAATGAGCAGTTCTTC. Its protein is CASSSSSYNEQFF. Full variable domain (remainder filled in from reference TRBV7-2 and TRBJ2-1): GAGVSQSPSNKVTEKGKDVELRCDPISGHTALYWYRQSLGQGLEFLIYFQGNSAPDKSGLPSDRFSAERTGGSVSTLTIQRTQQEDSAVYLCASSSSSYNEQFFGPGTRLTVL.

This clone was counted only a few times. This chain uses TRBV4-1 with TRBJ1-5, with D uncertain. CDR3 length: 15 amino acids. CDR1 MGHRA and CDR2 YSYEKL come from the germline V gene. With 7 bases removed from V and 4 bases from J, the gap between germline ends came to 17 bases. The CDR3 sequence is CASTERVDGNQPQHF. The CDR3 nucleotides read TGCGCCAGCACCGAAAGAGTAGACGGGAATCAGCCCCAGCATTTT.

This clone turned up a few times. The V gene is TRBV27, the J gene TRBJ1-3, with D perhaps TRBD1 (6 bases). V dropped 7 bases and J dropped 4 bases, with 14 bases sitting between them. Germline V gives CDR1 MNHEY, CDR2 SMNVEV (reference sequence). This CDR3 comprises 14 residues. The CDR3: CASKETGQGNTIYF. Here the CDR3 DNA reads TGTGCCAGCAAGGAAACCGGACAGGGAAACACCATATATTTT.

The chain employs TRBV6-5 and TRBJ2-1, with D hard to call. Per the germline V gene, CDR1 is MNHEY and CDR2 is SVGAGI. V was cut by 5 bases and J by 7 bases, with 12 bases left in between. This CDR3 is 13 amino acids long. The CDR3 sequence: CASSPPYLNEQFF. CDR3 coding DNA: TGTGCCAGCAGTCCTCCCTACTTAAATGAGCAGTTCTTC.

The V call is TRBV9, the J call TRBJ1-5, with TRBD1 matching over 8 bases. The V gene end was trimmed by 3 bases and the J gene end by 3 bases; junction bases not matched to a gene: 2. This CDR3 spans 14 amino acids. Germline loops: CDR1 SGDLS, CDR2 YYNGEE. The CDR3 loop is CASSEGQVNQPQHF. The CDR3 DNA follows: TGTGCCAGCAGCGAGGGACAGGTCAATCAGCCCCAGCATTTT.

The chain has TRBV19 and TRBJ1-2; D not certain. V lost 5 bases and J 7 bases, leaving 11 bases between the germline ends. CDR3 length: 12 amino acids. Germline CDR1 and CDR2: LNHDA and SQIVND (reference sequence). CDR3 bases: TGTGCCAGTAGTCAACTTCCCCTTGGCTACACCTTC. Its translation is CASSQLPLGYTF.

This clone was observed a few times. The V call is TRBV5-1, the J call TRBJ2-7; TRBD2 might be the D (6 bases). Germline V gives CDR1 SGHRS, CDR2 YFSETQ. The CDR3 has 14 residues. Trimming cost V 7 bases and J 0 bases, with 14 bases left between them. CDR3 protein: CASSGEGHSYEQYF. In nucleotides, the CDR3 is TGCGCCAGCTCGGGAGAAGGCCACTCCTACGAGCAGTACTTC.

The chain carries TRBV6-1 and TRBJ2-3; D perhaps matches TRBD1 (5 bases). This CDR3 comprises 12 residues. Per the germline V gene, CDR1 is MNHNS and CDR2 is SASEGT. The V gene lost 7 bases and the J gene lost 2 bases, with 7 bases spanning the gap. Written as DNA, the CDR3 is TGTGCCAGCAAAGGGGTCACAGATACGCAGTATTTT. Its translation: CASKGVTDTQYF.

The chain uses TRBV6-5 and TRBJ1-3, with D possibly matching TRBD1 (5 bases). CDR1 and CDR2 from the germline V gene are MNHEY and SVGAGI. The V end lost 4 bases, the J end lost 0 bases, and 10 bases lay between the germline ends. This CDR3 comprises 15 residues. This CDR3 reads CASSLDRNSGNTIYF. The CDR3 bases are TGTGCCAGCAGTTTAGACAGAAACTCTGGAAACACCATATATTTT.

The CDR3 coding sequence is TGTGCCAGCAGCCTGAGCCAGACAGGGCGCAATCAGCCCCAGCATTTT. Amino acid sequence: CASSLSQTGRNQPQHF. The rearrangement joins TRBV5-5 to TRBJ1-5; 7 nucleotides align to TRBD1. The V gene's germline CDR1 is SGHKS and CDR2 YYEKEE (reference sequence). V lost 4 bases and J lost 2; bases outside the gene matches: 9. CDR3 size: 16 residues.

CDR3 region: CASSVDRSTGELFF. CDR3 coding DNA: TGTGCCAGCAGCGTAGACAGGAGCACCGGGGAGCTGTTTTTT. The chain uses TRBV9 and TRBJ2-2; D is possibly TRBD1 (5 bases). V was pared by 0 bases and J by 4 bases, with 7 bases between. This CDR3 region has 14 residues. Germline V CDR1 and CDR2: SGDLS, YYNGEE.

The V and J genes are TRBV13 and TRBJ2-3; a weak D match, TRBD2 (6 bases). Germline loops: CDR1 PRHDT, CDR2 FYEKMQ (reference sequence). The CDR3 totals 15 residues. Trimming removed 5 bases at V and 2 bases at J, with 14 bases between. CDR3 protein: CASSPRGSSTDTQYF. As DNA, the CDR3 is TGTGCCAGCAGCCCCCGGGGGAGCTCCACAGATACGCAGTATTTT.

V and J are TRBV19 and TRBJ1-1; TRBD1 matches 7 bases. This CDR3 comprises 16 residues. Germline V gene lookup returns CDR1 LNHDA and CDR2 SQIVND (reference sequence). The junction had 8 bases not matched to a gene; V was cut back by 2 bases and J by 2 bases. The CDR3: CASSIHRGTANTEAFF. CDR3 DNA: TGTGCCAGTAGTATACATCGCGGGACAGCAAACACTGAAGCTTTCTTT.

This clone was seen a few times. The gene calls are TRBV19 and TRBJ1-1; the D is unclear. With 5 bases removed from V and 7 bases from J, the gap between germline ends came to 14 bases. CDR1 LNHDA and CDR2 SQIVND come from the germline V gene (reference sequence). CDR3 size: 13 residues. CDR3 bases: TGTGCCAGTAGTTACCTGGACTCTCTTGAAGCTTTCTTT. This sequence encodes CASSYLDSLEAFF.

V gene TRBV5-6 combines with J gene TRBJ1-2, with D possibly matching TRBD1 (6 bases). There are 14 residues in the CDR3. CDR1 SGHDT and CDR2 YYEEEE come from the germline V gene. V was clipped by 0 bases and J by 8 bases, with 14 bases between them. In nucleotides, the CDR3 is TGTGCCAGCAGCTTGGGGCAGGGGCTGGAGGGCTACACCTTC. Translated: CASSLGQGLEGYTF.